A single sample gave rise to the 13 T cell receptor beta chains below, sequenced in a study of shared clonotypes between healthy human individuals. TCRdb's copy holds only in-frame clones and misses some; the assay was immunoSEQ multiplex PCR. Seen here are some 1,900,000 clones, roughly 94% observed once, and the top ten hold more than 0.9%. Terminally differentiated effector memory CD45RA+ cells were left out of the naive CD8 fraction, which was CD45RO-negative and positively selected for CCR7. Material for sequencing was naive CD8+ T cells sorted from blood. Source of these receptors: a young man in good health.

V gene TRBV29-1 combines with J gene TRBJ1-1; D gene ambiguous. The CDR3 sequence is 16 residues long. Per the germline V gene, CDR1 is SQVTM and CDR2 is ANQGSEA. V lost 0 bases and J lost 1, with 15 bases in between. DNA for the CDR3: TGCAGCGTTGAAGATTTTGACGGCGGCGGGAACACTGAAGCTTTCTTT. Amino acids: CSVEDFDGGGNTEAFF.

The rearrangement joins TRBV28 to TRBJ2-7; D is possibly TRBD2 (5 bases). This CDR3 is built from 14 residues. Germline assignment: CDR1 MDHEN and CDR2 SYDVKM. V was shortened by 3 bases and J by 5 bases, with 14 bases between the two germline ends. The CDR3 DNA is TGTGCCAGCAGTTTCCTTGAGGGAGTGAACGAGCAGTACTTC. Residues: CASSFLEGVNEQYF. The whole variable domain, filled in from reference TRBV28 and TRBJ2-7, reads DVKVTQSSRYLVKRTGEKVFLECVQDMDHENMFWYRQDPGLGLRLIYFSYDVKMKEKGDIPEGYSVSREKKERFSLILESASTNQTSMYLCASSFLEGVNEQYFGPGTRLTVT.

This chain connects TRBV28 to TRBJ2-1; tentative D call: TRBD2 (6 bases). Trimming took 7 bases from V and 8 from J, leaving 15 bases between them. This CDR3 has 13 residues. The germline CDR1 and CDR2 sequences are MDHEN and SYDVKM. The CDR3 coding sequence is TGTGCCAGCACGCCGGCGGGGAACGATGAGCAGTTCTTC. Residues: CASTPAGNDEQFF.

The chain uses TRBV4-3 and TRBJ1-4, with TRBD1 as a possible D gene (5 bases). Trimming left V 4 bases short and J 13 bases short, with 16 bases between. The CDR3 has 13 amino acids. Looked up from germline, CDR1 is LGHNA and CDR2 is YSLEER. DNA of the CDR3: TGCGCCAGCAGCCTTATCGGGGCCGACGGACTGTTTTTT. Its protein product is CASSLIGADGLFF.

The chain employs TRBV28 and TRBJ2-5; TRBD1 might be the D (5 bases). V was trimmed by 1 base and J by 5 bases, leaving 11 bases between them. The CDR3 spans 14 residues. Germline CDR1 and CDR2: MDHEN and SYDVKM. CDR3 loop: CASSLSGFTETQYF. CDR3 bases: TGTGCCAGCAGTTTATCAGGGTTTACGGAGACCCAGTACTTC.

The V and J genes are TRBV27 and TRBJ1-6, with 7 nucleotides matching TRBD1. With 0 bases clipped from V and 0 bases from J, the junction kept 5 bases outside the gene matches. There are 18 residues in the CDR3. From germline, CDR1 is MNHEY and CDR2 SMNVEV (reference sequence). In nucleotides, the CDR3 is TGTGCCAGCAGTTTATCGCCAGGGGGGAGCTCCTATAATTCACCCCTCCACTTT. This encodes CASSLSPGGSSYNSPLHF.

The chain is built from TRBV11-2 and TRBJ2-7, with D perhaps matching TRBD1 (5 bases). V gave up 7 bases and J gave up 5 bases, with 12 bases separating them. Germline V lookup: CDR1 SGHAT, CDR2 FQNNGV. The CDR3 has 12 residues. CDR3: CASNQGVNEQYF. In DNA form, the CDR3 reads TGTGCCAGCAATCAAGGGGTGAACGAGCAGTACTTC.

The chain has TRBV7-9 and TRBJ1-2, with D unclear. The CDR3 loop spans 13 amino acids. In germline, CDR1 is SEHNR, CDR2 FQNEAQ (reference sequence). V lost 1 base and J lost 2, with 5 bases in between. The CDR3 sequence: CASSLGHNYGYTF. The CDR3 DNA is TGTGCCAGCAGCTTAGGTCACAACTATGGCTACACCTTC.

This rearrangement joins TRBV2 to TRBJ2-5; 14 nucleotides align to TRBD2. V lost 7 bases and J lost 3; bases outside the gene matches: 13. CDR1 SNHLY and CDR2 FYNNEI come from the germline V gene. This CDR3 contains 18 residues. CDR3 coding DNA: TGTGCCAGCACCTCGGCCGGGACTAGCGGGGGCCACGAAGAGACCCAGTACTTC. This gives the protein CASTSAGTSGGHEETQYF. The variable domain in full, completed from reference TRBV2 and TRBJ2-5, reads EPEVTQTPSHQVTQMGQEVILRCVPISNHLYFYWYRQILGQKVEFLVSFYNNEISEKSEIFDDQFSVERPDGSNFTLKIRSTKLEDSAMYFCASTSAGTSGGHEETQYFGPGTRLLVL.

The rearrangement links TRBV7-2 to TRBJ2-7; 14 nucleotides agree with TRBD2. The germline V gene encodes CDR1 SGHTA and CDR2 FQGNSA. J lost 6 bases, V lost 3 bases, and 16 bases had no gene match. CDR3 length: 19 residues. CDR3 DNA: TGTGCCAGCAGCTTGCCGGGACTAGCGGGAGCTTTCATCTCGGTCGAGCAGTACTTC. It is translated as CASSLPGLAGAFISVEQYF.

The V and J genes are TRBV6-5 and TRBJ2-7, with a weak D call TRBD2 (5 bases). Between the trimmed V and J ends, which lost 3 bases and 3 bases, there was a span of 12 bases. The CDR3 loop spans 14 amino acids. Germline V gene lookup returns CDR1 MNHEY and CDR2 SVGAGI. The CDR3 loop is CASSYEEAGYEQYF. As DNA, the CDR3 is TGTGCCAGCAGTTATGAGGAGGCAGGCTACGAGCAGTACTTC.

The V gene is TRBV13, the J gene TRBJ2-1; no firm D call. This CDR3 is 13 amino acids long. V dropped 1 base and J dropped 9 bases, with 10 bases sitting between them. The V gene's germline CDR1 is PRHDT and CDR2 FYEKMQ (reference sequence). CDR3 residues: CASSLALQSEQFF. As DNA, the CDR3 is TGTGCCAGCAGCTTAGCTCTACAGTCTGAGCAGTTCTTC.

The gene calls are TRBV28 and TRBJ2-3; 15 bases fit TRBD2. J was trimmed by 5 bases and V by 2 bases; bases with no gene match: 11. Germline V gives CDR1 MDHEN, CDR2 SYDVKM. The CDR3 consists of 19 residues. For the CDR3, the DNA is TGTGCCAGCAGTTTAACAGATTGGACTAGCGGGGGGGCGGGAGATACGCAGTATTTT. Amino acid sequence: CASSLTDWTSGGAGDTQYF.